The present T cell receptor (beta chain) was sequenced within a study of kidney transplant recipient with SARS-CoV-2 infection. To note about this clonotype: One end of the junction varies from germline; a read error may be responsible.

Germline loops: CDR1 DFQATT, CDR2 SNEGSKA (reference sequence). This CDR3 is 15 amino acids long. TCRdb reprocessed the reads with MiXCR, giving one entry per CDR3 protein. The data hold 200,000 to 300,000 distinct CDR3 sequences, with 25% to 35% observed a single time. This TCR derives from a male patient aged 25-45 years who had COVID-19 and was a kidney transplant recipient. Some T cells may be the graft donor's. The chain carries TRBV20-1 and TRBJ1-4; the D is unclear. Sequenced here: a blood sample, sampled at baseline and on day 111 from a kidney transplant recipient. This CDR3 is CSARGDTSTNEKLLF. CDR3 DNA: TGCAGTGCTAGAGGAGACACCTCAACTAATGAAAAACTGCTTTTT.